Shown below are 5 T cell receptor beta chains from a single sample sequenced in a study of control samples from healthy donors and cancer patients. TCRdb keeps only in-frame clones here, not all; method: immunoSEQ multiplex PCR. The sample lists roughly 90,000 clones; roughly 78% were seen once. Sequenced sample: blood. The receptors shown here come from a woman between 55 and 75 years old in good health.

The rearrangement links TRBV12-3 or TRBV12-4 to TRBJ2-3, with no clear D. V lost 6 bases, J lost 6 bases, and 7 bases lay in between. This CDR3 contains 11 residues. The CDR3 region is CASSPGDTQYF. The CDR3 coding sequence is TGTGCCAGCAGCCCAGGCGATACGCAGTATTTT.

The chain couples TRBV27 to TRBJ1-1, with unresolved D. The CDR3 length is 14 residues. V shed 1 base and J shed 0 bases, with 6 bases lying between them. Germline V gives CDR1 MNHEY, CDR2 SMNVEV (reference sequence). This CDR3 is CASSLYGMNTEAFF. CDR3 coding DNA: TGTGCCAGCAGTTTATACGGGATGAACACTGAAGCTTTCTTT.

This clone occurred once. This chain connects TRBV2 to TRBJ1-1; possibly TRBD1 for D (5 bases). The V and J ends lost 6 bases and 4 bases respectively, with 12 bases between them. The CDR3 has 13 residues. Per germline, CDR1 SNHLY and CDR2 FYNNEI. The CDR3 spells CASREEQGTEAFF. For the CDR3, the DNA is TGTGCCAGCAGGGAGGAGCAGGGCACTGAAGCTTTCTTT.

The V call is TRBV18, the J call TRBJ2-1; D unclear. Deletions cut 7 bases from V and 6 bases from J, with 13 bases between. This CDR3 contains 13 residues. Per the germline V gene, CDR1 is KGHSH and CDR2 is LQKENI. CDR3 in amino acids: CASLANQFNEQFF. CDR3 DNA: TGTGCCAGCTTAGCCAATCAATTCAATGAGCAGTTCTTC.

CDR3 nucleotides: TGTGCCAGCAGCCTCTCCAGGGTTCTGGAGGGCTACACCTTC. Protein: CASSLSRVLEGYTF. The chain couples TRBV7-2 to TRBJ1-2; D perhaps matches TRBD1 (5 bases). V was cut by 5 bases and J by 8 bases, with 18 bases left in between. Germline V gives CDR1 SGHTA, CDR2 FQGNSA. This CDR3 region has 14 residues.